The 22 T cell receptor delta chains below all came from one sample that was sequenced in a study of γδ T cells in repeated Plasmodium falciparum infection. Flow sorting of PBMC yielded separate Vgamma9/Vdelta2+ and Vdelta2-negative gammadelta T cell populations for bulk repertoire analysis. TCRdb processed the multiplex PCR reads again with the CATT caller. The profile shows around 82,000 delta-chain clones, almost 1.5% of them singletons. The sample was gamma-delta T cells from blood. These receptor sequences come from a pool of human donors (malaria-infected and uninfected, not separated).

V gene TRDV1 combines with J gene TRDJ1, with D uncertain. The V gene lost 3 bases and the J gene lost 0 bases, with 17 bases spanning the gap. In germline, CDR1 is TSWWSYY, CDR2 QGS. CDR3 length: 17 amino acids. The CDR3 DNA reads as TGTGCTCTTGGGGAGACCTTTCGAGGGAGTCACACCGATAAACTCATCTTT. Its protein is CALGETFRGSHTDKLIF.

The sample holds a few counts of this clone. For this DNA, TCRdb reports the protein of a much larger clone, which diverges at residue 16, most likely from a read error; the protein presented here is translated directly from the DNA. The chain couples TRDV1 to TRDJ1; the D is unclear. Here the J gene was assigned by germline matching of the DNA, as TCRdb has none. Per germline, CDR1 TSWWSYY and CDR2 QGS. The CDR3 totals 25 residues. V dropped 7 bases and J dropped 0 bases, with 45 bases sitting between them. The CDR3 here is CALESPRRPLLKTNRHTVYTDKLIF. DNA for the CDR3: TGTGCTCTTGAGTCCCCGAGGCGACCTCTTTTGAAGACAAACCGACATACTGTGTACACCGATAAACTCATCTTT.

There are a few counts of this clone. A far larger clone is a single base away, which makes a read error likely. Other DNA sequences of this sample code for an identical CDR3. The chain links TRDV2 to TRDJ3; 11 bases fit TRDD3. Here the J gene came from matching the DNA to germline, since TCRdb omits it. The CDR3 extends over 23 amino acids. Germline assignment: CDR1 GEAIGNYY and CDR2 EKD. CDR3 sequence: CACDTGDWGISRTSSWDTRQMFF. DNA for the CDR3: TGTGCCTGTGACACCGGGGACTGGGGGATATCGCGGACCAGCTCCTGGGACACCCGGCAGATGTTTTTC.

The sample holds a few counts of this clone. TCRdb's protein, taken from a much larger clone, differs from this DNA's translation at residue 5, likely owing to a read error; the protein displayed comes from the DNA. CDR3 sequence reads: CACDAERVSWDTRQMFF. In DNA form, the CDR3 reads TGTGCCTGTGACGCCGAGAGGGTCTCCTGGGACACCCGACAGATGTTTTTC. The chain couples TRDV2 to TRDJ3; no firm D call. No J gene is reported in TCRdb; it was inferred here by comparing the DNA with germline. The CDR3 contains 17 residues. Germline loops: CDR1 GEAIGNYY, CDR2 EKD. V shed 3 bases and J shed 0 bases, with 11 bases lying between them.

This clone came up a few times. The protein TCRdb gives is from a much larger clone and does not agree with this DNA's translation at residue 3, likely a read error; the protein shown here comes from the DNA. The chain carries TRDV1 and TRDJ1; 7 bases are a match to TRDD3. TCRdb gives no J gene; it was assigned here by matching the DNA to germline. The CDR3 is 21 amino acids. Germline V gene sequence: CDR1 TSWWSYY, CDR2 QGS. The chain's CDR3 is CAPGEQASYEWGTRATDKLIF. The CDR3 nucleotides read TGTGCTCCTGGGGAACAGGCCAGTTACGAGTGGGGGACACGTGCCACCGATAAACTCATCTTT.

This clone was picked up many times. The protein recorded in TCRdb matches a much larger clone and deviates from this DNA's translation at residue 6, suggesting a read error; the protein here is obtained by translating the DNA. The rearrangement uses TRDV2 and TRDJ2; D is perhaps TRDD3 (6 bases). CDR1 is GEAIGNYY and CDR2 is EKD in the germline V gene. This CDR3 has 15 residues. The ends were cut back, 0 bases at V and 1 base at J, with 8 bases in the middle. CDR3 sequence: CACDTAGDLTAQLFF. DNA of the CDR3: TGTGCCTGTGACACCGCGGGGGATTTGACAGCACAACTCTTCTTT.

This clone was detected many times. This rearrangement joins TRDV1 to TRDJ2, with D maybe TRDD3 (7 bases). The CDR3 extends over 19 amino acids. CDR1 is TSWWSYY, CDR2 QGS, per germline. V was pared by 4 bases and J by 4 bases, with 25 bases between. Written as DNA, the CDR3 is TGTGCTCTTGGGGTGCCGTTCCTATGTTCGGGGATAGGGACAGCACAACTCTTCTTT. Translated, it gives CALGVPFLCSGIGTAQLFF.

This clone was seen a handful of times. A far larger clone is just one base off, so this is likely a read error. Other DNA sequences in the same sample also yield this CDR3. The rearrangement links TRDV2 to TRDJ1; 8 positions match TRDD3. This CDR3 has 16 amino acids. CDR1 is GEAIGNYY, CDR2 EKD, per germline. The CDR3 region is CACDGVSGGPTDKLIF. The CDR3 nucleotides are TGCGCCTGTGACGGGGTCTCTGGGGGACCGACCGATAAACTCATCTTT.

Note on this clone: This is likely an artifact of a read error, given a far larger clone one base away. The same CDR3 is also encoded by other DNA sequences in this sample. This chain uses TRDV1 with TRDJ1; 8 bases align to TRDD3. TCRdb offers no J gene call, so here the DNA was matched to germline to obtain one. This CDR3 is built from 21 residues. Germline trimming cut 4 bases from V and 3 bases from J; bases unmatched to any gene: 25. Germline V gene lookup returns CDR1 TSWWSYY and CDR2 QGS. The CDR3 coding sequence is TGTGCTCTTGGGGGTCCGTTCCCTCCCAGTACTGGGGGGTACGCTCCCGATAAACTCATCTTT. It yields the protein CALGGPFPPSTGGYAPDKLIF.

This clone was picked up many times. A far larger clone is just one base off, so this is likely a read error. This same CDR3 is encoded by further DNA sequences in the sample. The V and J genes are TRDV2 and TRDJ1; 10 bases match TRDD3. V lost 0 bases to trimming and J lost 1 base; unmatched junction nucleotides: 31. The CDR3 consists of 25 residues. Germline assignment: CDR1 GEAIGNYY and CDR2 EKD. CDR3 DNA: TGTGCCTGTGACACCGTCGGTCTGGGGGGATACGCGGCAAACCGCGTATCCGAGACCACCGATAAACTCATCTTT. Its translation: CACDTVGLGGYAANRVSETTDKLIF.

A word on this clone: The TCRdb protein, from a much larger clone, departs from this DNA's translation at residue 11, likely by read error; the protein shown derives from the DNA. The chain couples TRDV2 to TRDJ1; 13 nucleotides line up with TRDD3. V gave up 5 bases and J gave up 3 bases; unmatched junction bases: 8. The V gene's germline CDR1 is GEAIGNYY and CDR2 EKD. The CDR3 totals 16 residues. CDR3 DNA sequence: TGTGCCTGTGTGGGACTGGGGGATACGGGTGCCGATAAACTCATCTTT. Its protein is CACVGLGDTGADKLIF.

In regard to this clone: Translating this DNA gives a protein that differs at residue 18 from the TCRdb one, which belongs to a much larger clone; a read error is likely, and the protein shown is this translation. This chain joins TRDV1 and TRDJ1; tentatively, D is TRDD2 or TRDD3 (8 bases each). The CDR3 sequence is 22 residues long. Germline CDR1 reads TSWWSYY; CDR2 reads QGS. The CDR3 DNA sequence: TGTGCTCTTGGGTACCCTGTAGAACGCTTCCTACGTGGGGGATCTAACACCGGTAAACTCATCTTT. Amino acid sequence: CALGYPVERFLRGGSNTGKLIF.

There are a few counts of this clone. This DNA's translation differs at residue 11 from TCRdb's protein, which comes from a much larger clone; a read error is likely, and the protein shown is translated from the DNA. The chain carries TRDV1 and TRDJ1, with a weak D call TRDD3 (6 bases). Germline CDR1 reads TSWWSYY; CDR2 reads QGS. V was pared by 0 bases and J by 0 bases, with 23 bases between. This CDR3 contains 20 residues. CDR3 nucleotide sequence: TGTGCTCTTGGGGAACTACGACCAGACTGGGAGATCAAGTACACCGATAAACTCATCTTT. Protein: CALGELRPDWEIKYTDKLIF.

This clone was recorded at least ten times. The rearrangement joins TRDV1 to TRDJ1; 13 bases align to TRDD3. The CDR3 is made up of 20 amino acids. Germline assignment: CDR1 TSWWSYY and CDR2 QGS. With 7 bases clipped from V and 3 bases from J, the junction kept 20 bases outside the gene matches. Written as DNA, the CDR3 is TGTGCTCTTGAGCTTCGAAAGGAGGAAAACTGGGGGATACGAGCCGATAAACTCATCTTT. This gives the protein CALELRKEENWGIRADKLIF.

To note about this clone: Given a far larger clone just one base away, this is likely a sequencing read error. The sample carries other DNA sequences with the same CDR3. The chain combines TRDV1 with TRDJ1; D unclear. There are 19 residues in the CDR3. Germline loops: CDR1 TSWWSYY, CDR2 QGS. CDR3 sequence reads: CALGELWLQGVGYTDKLIF. In DNA form, the CDR3 reads TGTGCTCTTGGGGAACTATGGCTACAGGGAGTGGGTTACACCGATAAGCTCATCTTT.

This clone was counted only a few times. TCRdb has a much larger clone's protein, which differs at residue 3 from the translation of this DNA, likely because of a read error; what is shown is the protein translated from the DNA. The rearrangement links TRDV1 to TRDJ1; TRDD3 agrees at 10 bases. Germline V gene sequence: CDR1 TSWWSYY, CDR2 QGS. This CDR3 region has 22 residues. This CDR3 is CARGELGPLKVLGDPNTDKLIF. In nucleotides, the CDR3 is TGTGCTCGTGGGGAACTTGGCCCTCTCAAAGTACTGGGGGATCCGAACACCGATAAACTCATCTTT.

Of note for this clone: The protein that TCRdb holds for this DNA derives from a much larger clone and differs from the translated DNA at residue 3, which likely indicates a read error; the protein shown here is translated from the DNA. This chain links TRDV1 with TRDJ2; D is perhaps TRDD3 (6 bases). The J gene, left out of TCRdb, was set here by checking the DNA against germline. The CDR3 spans 19 residues. Per germline, CDR1 TSWWSYY and CDR2 QGS. The CDR3 protein is CARGGLRASTLTLTAQLFF. CDR3 DNA: TGTGCTCGTGGGGGGCTACGAGCCAGCACCCTAACCCTGACAGCACAACTCTTCTTT.

As regards this clone: A read error is the likely source, as a far larger clone sits one nucleotide away. Other DNA sequences within the sample encode an identical CDR3. The V call is TRDV2, the J call TRDJ1, with 11 bases identical to TRDD3. Germline values: CDR1 GEAIGNYY, CDR2 EKD. This CDR3 comprises 16 residues. CDR3 in DNA: TGTGCCTGTGACACCGGAGGTGGGGGATACGACAATAAGCTCATCTTT. It codes for CACDTGGGGYDNKLIF.

This clone was seen ten or more times. This rearrangement joins TRDV1 to TRDJ1, with 13 bases lining up with TRDD3. V trimming: 3 bases; J trimming: 0 bases; junction bases outside the gene matches: 31. The CDR3 loop spans 26 amino acids. The germline V gene encodes CDR1 TSWWSYY and CDR2 QGS. The CDR3 sequence: CALGERTPPTLLLGDTRLPYTDKLIF. The CDR3 DNA reads TGTGCTCTTGGGGAGCGGACGCCTCCTACCCTGTTACTGGGGGATACGCGTCTCCCCTACACCGATAAACTCATCTTT.

A word on this clone: TCRdb pairs this DNA with a much larger clone's protein that differs at residue 11, likely a read error; the protein shown was translated from the DNA. The CDR3 reads CAFKPYTDKLTF. The CDR3, as DNA: TGTGCCTTTAAACCCTACACCGATAAACTCACCTTT. With the J gene uncalled, the V gene is TRDV3; TRDD2 is taken as the D call from the table, unchecked against the DNA. Per germline, CDR1 TVYSNPD and CDR2 GDNSRS (reference sequence). The CDR3 runs to 12 residues.

As to this clone: A single base is all that separates this from a far larger clone, so a read error is likely. In the same sample, other DNA sequences code for this CDR3. The chain links TRDV1 to TRDJ1; D is perhaps TRDD3 (5 bases). TCRdb is silent on the J gene; assignment here came from matching the DNA to germline. The CDR3 length is 12 residues. CDR1 TSWWSYY and CDR2 QGS come from the germline V gene. The CDR3 loop reads CALGWGPDKLIF. The DNA for the CDR3 is TGTGCCCTTGGATGGGGTCCCGATAAACTCATCTTT.

This clone was counted between two and nine times. TCRdb attributes to this sequence the protein of a much larger clone, which differs from the DNA translation at residue 12; a read error is likely, and the protein displayed is translated from the DNA. DNA for the CDR3: TGTGCTCTTGGGGAAGGGACTTGGGGGATCCTAGGCACCGATAAACTCATCTTT. This encodes CALGEGTWGILGTDKLIF. This chain uses TRDV1 with TRDJ1; 8 bases line up with TRDD3. The junction had 12 bases not matched to a gene; V was cut back by 2 bases and J by 1 base. The CDR3 loop spans 18 amino acids. Germline V lookup: CDR1 TSWWSYY, CDR2 QGS.